This section outlines one TCR beta chain sequence together with its context. Its antigen target is currently unknown. The input lacks base qualities; no much larger clone sits a single base away. Blood RNA was extracted from unsorted whole blood using TRIzol reagent, and germline DNA was obtained with the DNeasy Blood & Tissue kit. Chronic HBV infection was present in the patients, and the patients were treatment-naive at sampling. Before surgery, 4 to 5 milliliters of peripheral blood were collected into K2EDTA tubes. Using a constant-region primer and ProtoScript II reverse transcriptase, TCRbeta-specific cDNA was reverse-transcribed from approximately 0.5 ug total RNA. TCRbeta libraries were built with three nested multiplex PCR rounds, a slightly modified ARM-PCR procedure. Multiplex TRBV1-TRBV30 forward primers and a Cbeta reverse primer were used in the first two PCR rounds, each of which was run for approximately 9 cycles. Sample barcodes and Illumina adapters were added in a final 25-cycle PCR using Deep VentR polymerase. Before sequencing, amplicons of 200-500 bp were gel-purified using a QIAquick gel extraction kit. An Illumina HiSeq 2500 was used to sequence the TCRbeta amplicons, generating 250-bp paired-end reads. The study's own analysis went as follows. Trimmomatic v0.33 was used to quality-trim the reads, and FLASH v1.2.11 was used to merge paired reads so that full CDR3 sequences could be recovered. V, D and J germline segments were assigned to the rearranged TCRbeta sequences by MiGEC v1.2.1b. Clonotype statistics and Shannon-Wiener diversity indices were computed with VDJtools v1.0.0. Except for diversity analysis, only the 250 most abundant clonotypes of each sample were used in subsequent analyses to reduce sampling bias. TCRdb trimmed the raw reads at Q25, called clones with MiXCR and kept productive beta chains. Each entry is one CDR3 protein sequence, shown with its most common DNA and genes. The V and J calls, along with clone size, are taken from TCRdb and not from the paper's own processing. The sample contains hundreds of thousands of distinct CDR3 sequences, 50% to 60% of them found a single time. The ten biggest clones cover 15% to 20% of the sample.

This entry comes from a study of tumor-infiltrating lymphocytes in primary liver carcinoma (dated by TCRdb to the late 2010s). For the study in its entirety: Between late 2015 and early 2016, roughly five patients in China with histopathologically diagnosed primary liver carcinoma had their tumors surgically resected. TCRbeta repertoire sequencing, expression microarrays and whole-exome sequencing were combined in the study across five regions of each liver tumor, with adjacent normal tissue and blood also included. Of the five patients (three men and two women, aged 30 to 69 years), four had hepatocellular carcinoma and one had combined HCC and intrahepatic cholangiocarcinoma. Samples yielded roughly 3.65 to 7.5 million productive TCRbeta reads; read depth did not differ significantly between tissue types. A total of about 35 specimens from 5 patients, comprising 25 or so tumor regions, 5 adjacent noncancerous liver tissues and 5 peripheral blood samples, were covered by TCRbeta repertoire sequencing. The five patients had tumors staged T1-T3 N0M0, with maximum diameters ranging from roughly 4 to 10 cm. Repertoires from technical replicates were highly reproducible, with mean shared-clone rates approximately 0.88 and correlation coefficients above 0.95. Points the paper makes about the study in general: Compared with blood, tumors had a significantly larger share of the repertoire taken up by the top 250 clones (p = 0.039). Only the TCR beta chain was sequenced, which likely underestimates true repertoire diversity because unpaired alpha chains were not captured. Since the samples were bulk and unsorted, there was no way to compare CD4+ and CD8+ T cell repertoires. Repertoire overlap was higher between tumor regions (mean around 36%) than tumor-adjacent (around 17%) or tumor-blood (approximately 15%) pairs, consistent with antigen-driven expansion. Only a few patients were included in the study, and the authors note that the findings should be validated in a larger study.

Trimming takes 6 bases from V and 3 bases from J, and the germline ends sit 12 bases apart. CDR1 and CDR2, looked up from the germline V gene, are MNHEY and SVGEGT. CDR3 length: 13 amino acids, cysteine to valine. The kept DNA is CDR3 alone, 39 bases in frame from the first base. The sequence links TRBV6-2 or TRBV6-3 to TRBJ2-7; the D segment could be TRBD1, given 6 matching bases. The receptor's source is a young woman with primary liver carcinoma and hepatitis B virus infection. Sequenced input: peripheral blood. CDR3 loop: CASRGQTDYEQYV. The DNA sequence is given as TGTGCCAGCAGAGGACAGACAGACTACGAGCAGTACGTC.